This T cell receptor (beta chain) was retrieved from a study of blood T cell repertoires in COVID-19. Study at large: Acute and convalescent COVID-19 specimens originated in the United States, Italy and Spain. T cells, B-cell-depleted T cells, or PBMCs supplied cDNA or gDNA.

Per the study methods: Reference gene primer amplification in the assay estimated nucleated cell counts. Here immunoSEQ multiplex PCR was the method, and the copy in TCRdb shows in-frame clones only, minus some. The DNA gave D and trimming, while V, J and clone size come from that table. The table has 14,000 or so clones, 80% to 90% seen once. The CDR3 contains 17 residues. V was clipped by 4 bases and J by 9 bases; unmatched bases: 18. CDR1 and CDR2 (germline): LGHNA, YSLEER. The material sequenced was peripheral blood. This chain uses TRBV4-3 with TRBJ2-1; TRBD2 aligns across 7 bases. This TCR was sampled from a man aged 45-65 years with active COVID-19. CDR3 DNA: TGCGCCAGCAGCCCCCCGGCGGGCGGGAGTGGGATGGGTGAGCAGTTCTTC. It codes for CASSPPAGGSGMGEQFF.